Each of the 21 T cell receptor beta chains below was sequenced from the same sample in a study of CD8 T cells in ankylosing spondylitis. These receptors are not linked to any known antigen. From the 5' RACE reads, TCRdb called clonotypes with MiXCR, one entry per CDR3 protein. The data hold about 400,000 distinct CDR3 sequences, with approximately 20% observed a single time. Whole-study results and caveats: Apparently characteristic of ankylosing spondylitis blood was a TCR beta motif (about 8 highly homologous variants).

Sequenced sample: blood, either unsorted or a sorted T cell fraction (not recorded which). Source of these receptors: a male donor with ankylosing spondylitis.

This chain connects TRBV12-3 or TRBV12-4 to TRBJ1-2; 9 bases are shared with TRBD1. J lost 5 bases, V lost 7 bases, and 5 bases had no gene match. CDR3 length equals 13 residues. The CDR3 DNA reads as TGTGCCAGCAAGGACAGGGGCGGATATGGCTACACCTTC. This translates into CASKDRGGYGYTF.

The CDR3, as DNA: TGCGCCAGCAGCTTGGCACAGAGTAATTCACCCCTCCACTTT. Translated: CASSLAQSNSPLHF. This chain links TRBV5-1 with TRBJ1-6; no clear D gene. The CDR3 has 14 amino acids. Germline V lookup: CDR1 SGHRS, CDR2 YFSETQ. V lost 0 bases to trimming and J lost 6 bases, with 7 bases between them. The whole variable domain, remainder taken from reference TRBV5-1 and TRBJ1-6, is KAGVTQTPRYLIKTRGQQVTLSCSPISGHRSVSWYQQTPGQGLQFLFEYFSETQRNKGNFPGRFSGRQFSNSRSEMNVSTLELGDSALYLCASSLAQSNSPLHFGNGTRLTVT.

This clonotype was seen only a few times. The CDR3 spells CSVVRGGNTEAFF. DNA of the CDR3: TGCAGCGTTGTACGGGGCGGTAACACTGAAGCTTTCTTT. The chain joins TRBV29-1 to TRBJ1-1; weak D call: TRBD1 (5 bases). CDR1 SQVTM and CDR2 ANQGSEA come from the germline V gene. The ends were cut back, 4 bases at V and 2 bases at J, with 11 bases in the middle. The CDR3 runs 13 residues.

CDR3 amino acids: CASSDRAGGITGELFF. The CDR3 DNA sequence: TGTGCCAGCAGCGATAGAGCGGGAGGGATCACCGGGGAGCTGTTTTTT. The V and J genes are TRBV7-2 and TRBJ2-2, with 10 positions matching TRBD2. V was pared by 5 bases and J by 4 bases, with 7 bases of the junction left unmatched. The germline CDR1 and CDR2 sequences are SGHTA and FQGNSA. There are 16 residues in the CDR3.

The chain joins TRBV20-1 to TRBJ2-2; 8 positions agree with TRBD2. V shed 3 bases, J shed 4 bases, and the junction held 7 bases outside the gene matches. The CDR3 totals 15 residues. CDR1 and CDR2 (germline): DFQATT, SNEGSKA (reference sequence). The chain's CDR3 is CSASPPAGGTGELFF. The CDR3 nucleotides read TGCAGTGCTAGTCCCCCGGCGGGAGGCACCGGGGAGCTGTTTTTT.

V is TRBV7-9 and J is TRBJ2-1; D is unresolved. Germline V gives CDR1 SEHNR, CDR2 FQNEAQ (reference sequence). The ends were cut back, 5 bases at V and 6 bases at J, with 17 bases in the middle. The CDR3 runs 15 residues. CDR3: CASSPRGMRSNEQFF. In nucleotides, the CDR3 is TGTGCCAGCAGCCCCCGTGGGATGCGATCCAATGAGCAGTTCTTC.

The sample holds a few counts of this clonotype. The chain uses TRBV18 and TRBJ2-2; D unclear. Germline V lookup: CDR1 KGHSH, CDR2 LQKENI. Trimming took 3 bases from V and 7 from J, leaving 12 bases between them. The CDR3 is 14 residues long. CDR3 loop: CASSPLDRGGELFF. CDR3 DNA: TGTGCCAGCTCACCCCTGGATCGCGGCGGGGAGCTGTTTTTT.

The table lists this clonotype with a few counts. This chain connects TRBV28 to TRBJ1-1, with D hard to call. This CDR3 spans 14 amino acids. Per the germline V gene, CDR1 is MDHEN and CDR2 is SYDVKM. With 7 bases removed from V and 11 bases from J, the gap between germline ends came to 23 bases. The CDR3 reads CASTLSGGPQVAFF. DNA of the CDR3: TGTGCCAGCACCCTATCAGGAGGCCCCCAGGTCGCTTTCTTT.

This clonotype turned up a few times. V gene TRBV20-1 combines with J gene TRBJ2-2; 10 bases are shared with TRBD2. V lost 3 bases, J lost 7 bases, and 11 bases stayed unmatched. The CDR3 loop spans 16 amino acids. The germline V gene has CDR1 DFQATT and CDR2 SNEGSKA (reference sequence). The CDR3 is CSARRSGRADGGELFF. The CDR3 DNA follows: TGCAGTGCTAGGCGCAGCGGGAGGGCCGATGGCGGGGAGCTGTTTTTT.

This clonotype was seen a handful of times. The J gene is TRBJ2-1, the V gene TRBV11-2; maybe TRBD2 (6 bases). This CDR3 is built from 18 residues. Germline V gene sequence: CDR1 SGHAT, CDR2 FQNNGV. V was shortened by 5 bases and J by 0 bases, with 20 bases between the two germline ends. The CDR3 coding sequence is TGTGCCAGCAGCCCAATCGGGAGACCCCGGGGCTCCTACAATGAGCAGTTCTTC. This sequence encodes CASSPIGRPRGSYNEQFF.

This clonotype showed up many times. J is TRBJ2-3 and V is TRBV10-3; maybe TRBD1 (6 bases). The V and J ends lost 6 bases and 1 base respectively, with 11 bases between them. The CDR3 loop spans 14 amino acids. Germline-derived CDR1 and CDR2 are ENHRY and SYGVKD. The CDR3: CAIRTGSGTDTQYF. The CDR3 DNA follows: TGTGCCATCAGAACAGGGTCGGGCACAGATACGCAGTATTTT.

In its sample, this clonotype was seen many times. The chain recombines TRBV20-1 with TRBJ2-1; a weak D match, TRBD1 (7 bases). CDR1 is DFQATT and CDR2 is SNEGSKA in the germline V gene (reference sequence). The V gene lost 7 bases and the J gene lost 7 bases, with 20 bases spanning the gap. CDR3 length: 14 amino acids. CDR3 sequence: CSERGDSRTNEQFF. CDR3 nucleotides: TGCAGTGAAAGGGGGGACAGTCGAACGAATGAGCAGTTCTTC.

The sample holds one count of this clonotype. The V and J genes are TRBV7-2 and TRBJ1-5; weak D call: TRBD1 (6 bases). Trimming pared 5 bases from V and 11 bases from J, leaving 16 bases between. This CDR3 region has 13 residues. Germline CDR1 SGHTA, CDR2 FQGNSA. CDR3 region: CASSRQVLESQHF. The CDR3 DNA follows: TGTGCCAGCAGCCGACAGGTTTTAGAGTCCCAGCATTTT.

In its sample, this clonotype was seen a few times. The V and J genes are TRBV7-2 and TRBJ2-3; 11 bases align to TRBD1. V trimming: 5 bases; J trimming: 5 bases; junction bases outside the gene matches: 6. Germline V gene sequence: CDR1 SGHTA, CDR2 FQGNSA. The CDR3 runs to 15 residues. CDR3 loop: CASSPHGTGGDTQYF. CDR3 DNA: TGTGCCAGCAGCCCCCACGGGACAGGGGGAGATACGCAGTATTTT.

The rearrangement links TRBV7-2 to TRBJ2-1, with D hard to call. The germline gives CDR1 SGHTA, CDR2 FQGNSA. The CDR3 extends over 12 amino acids. Trimming pared 4 bases from V and 7 bases from J, leaving 8 bases between. Here the CDR3 DNA reads TGTGCCAGCAGCTCCCAAGGAAATGAGCAGTTCTTC. Translating gives CASSSQGNEQFF.

V and J are TRBV10-2 and TRBJ1-1; the D gene is possibly TRBD1 (5 bases). Trimming left V 6 bases short and J 0 bases short, with 11 bases between. The CDR3 runs to 14 residues. Germline CDR1 is WSHSY and CDR2 is SAAADI. CDR3 sequence (DNA): TGCGCCAGCAGGTCAGGGAGTGTGAACACTGAAGCTTTCTTT. Translation: CASRSGSVNTEAFF.

This clonotype turned up a few times. The V and J genes are TRBV12-3 or TRBV12-4 and TRBJ1-3; D is unresolved. Trimming left V 7 bases short and J 7 bases short, with 11 bases between. CDR3 size: 12 residues. Here the CDR3 reads CASTATVNTIYF. CDR3 in DNA: TGTGCCAGCACCGCGACTGTGAACACCATATATTTT.

The sample holds a few counts of this clonotype. CDR3 nucleotide sequence: TGTGCCAGCAGCAAAGCAATCCCTAGCGGGCACTCCTACGAGCAGTACTTC. Its translation: CASSKAIPSGHSYEQYF. The chain employs TRBV21-1 and TRBJ2-7; the table's D call, TRBD2, has no DNA check behind it. TRBV21-1 is an annotated pseudogene. The CDR3 spans 17 residues.

The chain uses TRBV18 and TRBJ2-5; possibly TRBD2 for D (5 bases). Trimming shortened V by 4 bases and J by 9 bases, and 12 bases separated the two germline ends. Looked up from germline, CDR1 is KGHSH and CDR2 is LQKENI. The CDR3 spans 12 residues. CDR3 DNA sequence: TGTGCCAGCTCACAGGAGGCGGAGGCCCAGTACTTC. Translated, it gives CASSQEAEAQYF. Using reference TRBV18 and TRBJ2-5 for the parts outside the CDR3, the full variable domain is NAGVMQNPRHLVRRRGQEARLRCSPMKGHSHVYWYRQLPEEGLKFMVYLQKENIIDESGMPKERFSAEFPKEGPSILRIQQVVRGDSAAYFCASSQEAEAQYFGPGTRLLVL.

This clonotype was found a few times. The CDR3: CASLPSVQRETGELFF. The CDR3 DNA reads TGTGCCAGCTTACCCAGTGTACAGCGGGAGACCGGGGAGCTGTTTTTT. The chain recombines TRBV18 with TRBJ2-2; 8 nucleotides align to TRBD2. In germline, CDR1 is KGHSH, CDR2 LQKENI. This CDR3 comprises 16 residues. With V trimmed by 7 bases and J by 5 bases, 12 bases remained unmatched.

This clonotype was detected a few times. The J gene is TRBJ2-7, the V gene TRBV2; TRBD2 matches at 8 bases. Germline assignment: CDR1 SNHLY and CDR2 FYNNEI. Germline trimming cut 7 bases from V and 5 bases from J; bases unmatched to any gene: 10. The CDR3 contains 14 residues. CDR3: CASTQERESHEQYF. CDR3 DNA sequence: TGTGCCAGCACGCAGGAGCGGGAGTCCCACGAGCAGTACTTC. Full variable domain (missing parts from reference TRBV2 and TRBJ2-7): EPEVTQTPSHQVTQMGQEVILRCVPISNHLYFYWYRQILGQKVEFLVSFYNNEISEKSEIFDDQFSVERPDGSNFTLKIRSTKLEDSAMYFCASTQERESHEQYFGPGTRLTVT.